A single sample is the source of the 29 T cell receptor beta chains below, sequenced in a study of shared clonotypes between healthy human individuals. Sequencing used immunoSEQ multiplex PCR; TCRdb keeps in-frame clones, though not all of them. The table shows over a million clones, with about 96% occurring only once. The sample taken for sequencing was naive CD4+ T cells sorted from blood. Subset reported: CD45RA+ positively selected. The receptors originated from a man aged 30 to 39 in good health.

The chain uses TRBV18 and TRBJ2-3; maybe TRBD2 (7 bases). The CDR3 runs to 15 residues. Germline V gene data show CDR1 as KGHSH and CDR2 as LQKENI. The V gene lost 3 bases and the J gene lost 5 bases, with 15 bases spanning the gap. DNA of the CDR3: TGTGCCAGCTCACCTCGGAAGGGGGGGATAGATACGCAGTATTTT. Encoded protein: CASSPRKGGIDTQYF.

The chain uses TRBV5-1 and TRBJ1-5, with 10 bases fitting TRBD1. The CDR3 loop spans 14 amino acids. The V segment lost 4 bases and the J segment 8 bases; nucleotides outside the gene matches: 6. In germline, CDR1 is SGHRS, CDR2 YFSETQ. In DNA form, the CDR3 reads TGCGCCAGCAGCGTTGGACAGGGGGATGAGCCCCAGCATTTT. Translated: CASSVGQGDEPQHF.

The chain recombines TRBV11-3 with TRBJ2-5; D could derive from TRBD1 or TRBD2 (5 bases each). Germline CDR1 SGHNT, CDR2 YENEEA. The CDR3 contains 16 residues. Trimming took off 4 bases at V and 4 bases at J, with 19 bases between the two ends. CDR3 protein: CASSSAQSGSRETQYF. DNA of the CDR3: TGTGCCAGCAGCTCCGCACAATCAGGGAGTCGAGAGACCCAGTACTTC.

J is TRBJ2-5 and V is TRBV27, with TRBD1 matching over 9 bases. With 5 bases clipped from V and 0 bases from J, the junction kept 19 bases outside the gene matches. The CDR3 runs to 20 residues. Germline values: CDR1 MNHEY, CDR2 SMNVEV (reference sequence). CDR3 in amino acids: CASSAATPGTGRYNQETQYF. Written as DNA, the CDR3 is TGTGCCAGCAGTGCAGCCACCCCCGGGACAGGGCGATACAACCAAGAGACCCAGTACTTC.

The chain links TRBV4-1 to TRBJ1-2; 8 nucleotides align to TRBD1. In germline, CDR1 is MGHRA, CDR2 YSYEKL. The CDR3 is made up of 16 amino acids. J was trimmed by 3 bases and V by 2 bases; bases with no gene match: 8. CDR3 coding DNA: TGCGCCAGCAGCCAACTATTGGGACAGGTGGACTATGGCTACACCTTC. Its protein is CASSQLLGQVDYGYTF.

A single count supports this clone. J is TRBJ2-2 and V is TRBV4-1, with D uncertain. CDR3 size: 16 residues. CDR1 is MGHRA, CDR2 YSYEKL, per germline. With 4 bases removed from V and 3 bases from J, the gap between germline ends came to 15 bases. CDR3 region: CASSPDGRIDTGELFF. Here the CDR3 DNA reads TGCGCCAGCAGCCCAGATGGTAGGATCGACACCGGGGAGCTGTTTTTT.

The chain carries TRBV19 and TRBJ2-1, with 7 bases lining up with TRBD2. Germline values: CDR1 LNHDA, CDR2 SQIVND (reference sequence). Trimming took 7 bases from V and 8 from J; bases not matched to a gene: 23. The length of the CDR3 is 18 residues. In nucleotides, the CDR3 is TGTGCCAGTACCCGAGGGACGCCAGCGGGGAATCTCCGAGATGAGCAGTTCTTC. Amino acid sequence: CASTRGTPAGNLRDEQFF.

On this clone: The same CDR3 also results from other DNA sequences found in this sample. CDR3 DNA: TGTGCCAGCAGTGTGACAGCCGCCTACGAGCAGTACTTC. This gives the protein CASSVTAAYEQYF. The chain joins TRBV25-1 to TRBJ2-7, with TRBD1 as a possible D gene (5 bases). The CDR3 is 13 amino acids. Germline V CDR1 and CDR2: MGHDK, SYGVNS. Between the trimmed V and J ends, which lost 4 bases and 2 bases, there was a span of 9 bases.

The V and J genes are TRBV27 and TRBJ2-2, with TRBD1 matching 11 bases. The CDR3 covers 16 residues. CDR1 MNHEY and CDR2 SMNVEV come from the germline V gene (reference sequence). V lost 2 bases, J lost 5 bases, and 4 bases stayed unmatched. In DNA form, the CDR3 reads TGTGCCAGCAGTTTACTGGACAGGGGGCTTACCGGGGAGCTGTTTTTT. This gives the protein CASSLLDRGLTGELFF.

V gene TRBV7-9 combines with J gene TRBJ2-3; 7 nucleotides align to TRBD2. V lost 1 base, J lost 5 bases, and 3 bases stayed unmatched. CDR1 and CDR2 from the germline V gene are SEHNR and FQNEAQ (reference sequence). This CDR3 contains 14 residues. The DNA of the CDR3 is TGTGCCAGCAGCTTAGATCCGGGGGGAGATACGCAGTATTTT. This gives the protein CASSLDPGGDTQYF.

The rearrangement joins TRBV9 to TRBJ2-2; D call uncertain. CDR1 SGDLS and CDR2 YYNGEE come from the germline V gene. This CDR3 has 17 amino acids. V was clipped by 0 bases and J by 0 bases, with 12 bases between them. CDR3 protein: CASSVGAPNANTGELFF. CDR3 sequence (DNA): TGTGCCAGCAGCGTAGGGGCTCCTAACGCGAACACCGGGGAGCTGTTTTTT.

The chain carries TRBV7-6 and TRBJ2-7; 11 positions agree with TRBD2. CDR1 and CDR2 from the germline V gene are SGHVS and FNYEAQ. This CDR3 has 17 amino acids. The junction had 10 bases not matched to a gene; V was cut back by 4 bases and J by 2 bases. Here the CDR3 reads CASSSPNRLAGTYEQYF. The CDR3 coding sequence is TGTGCCAGCAGCTCTCCTAACCGACTAGCGGGAACCTACGAGCAGTACTTC.

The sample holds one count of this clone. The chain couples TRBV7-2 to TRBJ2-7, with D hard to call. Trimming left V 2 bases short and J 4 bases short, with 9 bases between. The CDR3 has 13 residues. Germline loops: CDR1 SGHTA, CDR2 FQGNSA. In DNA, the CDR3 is TGTGCCAGCAGCTTAAGTGGCCGTTACGAGCAGTACTTC. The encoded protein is CASSLSGRYEQYF.

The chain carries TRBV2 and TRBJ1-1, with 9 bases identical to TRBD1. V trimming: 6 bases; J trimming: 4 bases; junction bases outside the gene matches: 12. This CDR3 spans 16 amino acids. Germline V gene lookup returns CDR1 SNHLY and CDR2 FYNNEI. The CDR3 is CASSPTPTGGGTEAFF. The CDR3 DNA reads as TGTGCCAGCAGCCCTACCCCGACAGGGGGAGGCACTGAAGCTTTCTTT. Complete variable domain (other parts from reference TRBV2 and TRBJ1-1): EPEVTQTPSHQVTQMGQEVILRCVPISNHLYFYWYRQILGQKVEFLVSFYNNEISEKSEIFDDQFSVERPDGSNFTLKIRSTKLEDSAMYFCASSPTPTGGGTEAFFGQGTRLTVV.

The DNA of the CDR3 is TGTGCTAGTGGTCCCCGGGGGGAAGAGACCCAGTACTTC. Translated, it gives CASGPRGEETQYF. This chain joins TRBV12-5 and TRBJ2-5, with 7 positions matching TRBD2. There are 13 residues in the CDR3. Germline-derived CDR1 and CDR2 are LGHNT and FRNRAP. V lost 5 bases, J lost 3 bases, and 3 bases stayed unmatched.

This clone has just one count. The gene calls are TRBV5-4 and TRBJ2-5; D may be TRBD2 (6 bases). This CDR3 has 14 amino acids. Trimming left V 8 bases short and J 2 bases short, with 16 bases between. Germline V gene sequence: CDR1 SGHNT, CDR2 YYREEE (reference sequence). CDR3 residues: CARPTSPDQETQYF. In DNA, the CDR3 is TGTGCCAGACCTACTAGCCCCGATCAAGAGACCCAGTACTTC. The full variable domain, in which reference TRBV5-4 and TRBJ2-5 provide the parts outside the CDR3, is ETGVTQSPTHLIKTRGQQVTLRCSSQSGHNTVSWYQQALGQGPQFIFQYYREEENGRGNFPPRFSGLQFPNYSSELNVNALELDDSALYLCARPTSPDQETQYFGPGTRLLVL.

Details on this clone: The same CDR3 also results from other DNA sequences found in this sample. CDR3 in DNA: TGTGCCAGCAGTTACCAAGGACAAGGCCAAGAGACCCAGTACTTC. This translates into CASSYQGQGQETQYF. V usage is TRBV6-5 and J usage is TRBJ2-5; D is possibly TRBD1 (5 bases). The germline V and J ends were trimmed by 2 bases and 1 base, with 11 bases remaining between them. The CDR3 totals 15 residues. Germline values: CDR1 MNHEY, CDR2 SVGAGI.

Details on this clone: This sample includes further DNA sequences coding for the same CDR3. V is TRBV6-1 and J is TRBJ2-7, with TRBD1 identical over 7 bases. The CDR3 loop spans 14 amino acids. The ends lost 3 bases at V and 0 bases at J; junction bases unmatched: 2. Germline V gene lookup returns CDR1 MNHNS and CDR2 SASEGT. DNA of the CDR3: TGTGCCAGCAGTGAGGCAGGGGGCTCCTACGAGCAGTACTTC. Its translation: CASSEAGGSYEQYF.

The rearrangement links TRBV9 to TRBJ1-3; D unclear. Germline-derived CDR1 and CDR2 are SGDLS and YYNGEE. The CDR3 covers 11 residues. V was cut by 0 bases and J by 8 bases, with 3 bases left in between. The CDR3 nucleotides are TGTGCCAGCAGCGTAGGGGACACCATATATTTT. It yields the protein CASSVGDTIYF.

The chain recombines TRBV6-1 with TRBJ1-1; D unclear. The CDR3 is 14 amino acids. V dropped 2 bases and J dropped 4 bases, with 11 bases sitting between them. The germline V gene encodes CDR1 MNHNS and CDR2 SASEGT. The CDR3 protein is CASSELRLGTEAFF. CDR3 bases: TGTGCCAGCAGTGAATTACGATTGGGCACTGAAGCTTTCTTT.

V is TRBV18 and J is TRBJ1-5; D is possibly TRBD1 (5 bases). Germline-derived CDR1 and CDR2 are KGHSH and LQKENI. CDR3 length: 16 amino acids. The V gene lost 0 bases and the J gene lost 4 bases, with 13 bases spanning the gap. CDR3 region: CASSPPGGAYNQPQHF. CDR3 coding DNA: TGTGCCAGCTCACCACCCGGCGGGGCCTATAATCAGCCCCAGCATTTT.

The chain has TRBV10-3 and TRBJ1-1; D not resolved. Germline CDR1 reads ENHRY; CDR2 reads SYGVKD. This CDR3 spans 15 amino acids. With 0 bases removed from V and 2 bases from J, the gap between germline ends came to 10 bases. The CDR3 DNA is TGTGCCATCAGTGAGTCTGCGGGAGGTAACACTGAAGCTTTCTTT. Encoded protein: CAISESAGGNTEAFF.

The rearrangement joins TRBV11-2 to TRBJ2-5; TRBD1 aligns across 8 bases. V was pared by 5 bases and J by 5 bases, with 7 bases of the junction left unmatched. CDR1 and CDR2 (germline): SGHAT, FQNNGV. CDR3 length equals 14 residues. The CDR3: CASSTRTGRETQYF. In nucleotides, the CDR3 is TGTGCCAGCAGCACTCGGACAGGGCGGGAGACCCAGTACTTC.

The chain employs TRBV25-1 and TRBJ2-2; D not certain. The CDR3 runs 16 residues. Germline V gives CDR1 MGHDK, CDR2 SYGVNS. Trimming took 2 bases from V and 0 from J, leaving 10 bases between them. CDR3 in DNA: TGTGCCAGCAGTGAAGTTTTGGCCCCGAACACCGGGGAGCTGTTTTTT. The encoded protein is CASSEVLAPNTGELFF.

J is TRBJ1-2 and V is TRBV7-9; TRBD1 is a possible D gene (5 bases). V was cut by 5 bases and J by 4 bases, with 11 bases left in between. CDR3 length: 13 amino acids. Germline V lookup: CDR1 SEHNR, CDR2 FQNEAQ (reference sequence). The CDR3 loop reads CASSIDSLYGYTF. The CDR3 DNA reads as TGTGCCAGCAGCATTGACAGCCTCTATGGCTACACCTTC.

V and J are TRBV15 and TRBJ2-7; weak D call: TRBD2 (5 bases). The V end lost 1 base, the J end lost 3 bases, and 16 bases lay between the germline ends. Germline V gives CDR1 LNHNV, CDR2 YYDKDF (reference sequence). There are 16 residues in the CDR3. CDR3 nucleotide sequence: TGTGCCACCAGCAGAGTTCGGGGAGAGAAAAGCTACGAGCAGTACTTC. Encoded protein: CATSRVRGEKSYEQYF.

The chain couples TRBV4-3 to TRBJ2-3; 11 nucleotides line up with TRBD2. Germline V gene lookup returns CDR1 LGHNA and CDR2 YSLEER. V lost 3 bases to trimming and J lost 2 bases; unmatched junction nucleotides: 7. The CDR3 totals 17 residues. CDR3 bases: TGCGCCAGCAGCCAGGCCCGGACTAGCGGGTCCACAGATACGCAGTATTTT. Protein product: CASSQARTSGSTDTQYF.

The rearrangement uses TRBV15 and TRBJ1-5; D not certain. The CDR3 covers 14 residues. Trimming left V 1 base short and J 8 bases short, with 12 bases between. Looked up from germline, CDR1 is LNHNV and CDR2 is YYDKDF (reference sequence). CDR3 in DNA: TGTGCCACCAGCAGAGCAACGGGCAGAGAGCCCCAGCATTTT. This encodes CATSRATGREPQHF.

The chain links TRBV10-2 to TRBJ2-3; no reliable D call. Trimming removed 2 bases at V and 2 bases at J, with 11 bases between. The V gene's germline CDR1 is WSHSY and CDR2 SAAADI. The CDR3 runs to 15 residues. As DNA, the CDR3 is TGCGCCAGCAGTGAGAAGTTAGGATACACAGATACGCAGTATTTT. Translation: CASSEKLGYTDTQYF.